This TCR beta chain comes out of a study of blood T cells in healthy people across ages. Overall study results and limits: It was not known whether donors were CMV positive (a possible confounder of expanded clonotype changes).

Per the germline V gene, CDR1 is MNHEY and CDR2 is SMNVEV (reference sequence). V gave up 5 bases and J gave up 1 base, with 18 bases separating them. The CDR3 runs to 16 residues. Comments on this clonotype: Its specificity is not known.

Together with a sample-barcoded 5' primer, a J-beta primer mix was included in a second PCR lasting roughly 6 to 12 cycles. Each cDNA molecule was tagged by a template-switch adaptor that had 12 random nucleotides. TCRdb analysed the 5' RACE reads with MiXCR anew, one entry per CDR3 protein. The table has over 1,200,000 distinct CDR3 sequences, around 59% seen once; the top ten hold over 5.5%. The chain couples TRBV27 to TRBJ2-7; D not resolved. This sequence originates from a man aged 18 to 29 in good health. The sample was blood. CDR3 DNA: TGTGCCAGCAGTCGCACACGCATAGCAAGGTCCTACGAGCAGTACTTC. It codes for CASSRTRIARSYEQYF.